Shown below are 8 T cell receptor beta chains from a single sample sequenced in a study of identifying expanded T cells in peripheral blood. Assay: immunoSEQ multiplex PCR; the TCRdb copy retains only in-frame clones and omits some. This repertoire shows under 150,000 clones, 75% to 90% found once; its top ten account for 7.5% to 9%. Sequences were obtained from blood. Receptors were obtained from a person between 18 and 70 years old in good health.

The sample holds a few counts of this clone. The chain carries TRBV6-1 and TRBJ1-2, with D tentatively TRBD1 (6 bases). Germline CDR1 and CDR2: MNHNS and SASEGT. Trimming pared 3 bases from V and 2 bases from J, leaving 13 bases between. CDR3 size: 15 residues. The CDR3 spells CASSEWGRENYGYTF. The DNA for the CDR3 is TGTGCCAGCAGTGAGTGGGGGCGCGAGAACTATGGCTACACCTTC.

CDR3 region: CASSLGQTGAVTGELFF. As DNA, the CDR3 is TGCGCCAGCAGCTTAGGCCAGACAGGGGCCGTTACCGGGGAGCTGTTTTTT. The chain has TRBV5-1 and TRBJ2-2; 8 bases map to TRBD1. CDR3 length: 17 amino acids. Losses at the gene ends were 2 bases for V and 5 bases for J; bases not matched to a gene: 11. Germline lookup yields CDR1 SGHRS and CDR2 YFSETQ.

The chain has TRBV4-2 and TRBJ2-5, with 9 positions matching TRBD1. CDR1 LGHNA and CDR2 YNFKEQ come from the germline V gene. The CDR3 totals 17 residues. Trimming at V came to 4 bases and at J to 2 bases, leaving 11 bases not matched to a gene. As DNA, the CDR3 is TGTGCCAGCAGCCGAGTCCTCCGGGACAGGGTTCAAGAGACCCAGTACTTC. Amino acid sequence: CASSRVLRDRVQETQYF.

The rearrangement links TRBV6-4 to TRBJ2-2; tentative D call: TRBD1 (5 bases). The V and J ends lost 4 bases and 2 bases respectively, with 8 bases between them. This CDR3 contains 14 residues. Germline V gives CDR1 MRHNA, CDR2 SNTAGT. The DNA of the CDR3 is TGTGCCAGCAGTGGACAGTACAACACCGGGGAGCTGTTTTTT. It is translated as CASSGQYNTGELFF.

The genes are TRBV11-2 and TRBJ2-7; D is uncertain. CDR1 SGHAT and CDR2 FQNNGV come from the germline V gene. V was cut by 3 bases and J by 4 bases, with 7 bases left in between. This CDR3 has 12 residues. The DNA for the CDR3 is TGTGCCAGCAGCTTGGTCCTATACGAGCAGTACTTC. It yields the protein CASSLVLYEQYF.

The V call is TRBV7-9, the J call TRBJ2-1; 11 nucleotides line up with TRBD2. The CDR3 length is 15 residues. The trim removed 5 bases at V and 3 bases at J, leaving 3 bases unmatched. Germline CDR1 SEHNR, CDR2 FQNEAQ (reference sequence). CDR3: CASSQLAGGYNEQFF. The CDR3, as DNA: TGTGCCAGCAGCCAGCTAGCGGGGGGCTACAATGAGCAGTTCTTC.

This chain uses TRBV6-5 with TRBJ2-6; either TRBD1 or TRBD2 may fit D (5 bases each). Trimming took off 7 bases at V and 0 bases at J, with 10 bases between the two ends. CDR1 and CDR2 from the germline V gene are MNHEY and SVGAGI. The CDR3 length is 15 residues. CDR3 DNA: TGTGCCAGCAATCCGGGGCTCTCTGGGGCCAACGTCCTGACTTTC. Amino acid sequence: CASNPGLSGANVLTF.

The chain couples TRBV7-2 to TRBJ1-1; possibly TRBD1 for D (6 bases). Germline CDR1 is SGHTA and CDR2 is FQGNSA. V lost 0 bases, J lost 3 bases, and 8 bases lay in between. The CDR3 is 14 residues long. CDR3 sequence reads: CASSLARGDTEAFF. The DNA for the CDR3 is TGTGCCAGCAGCTTAGCAAGGGGGGACACTGAAGCTTTCTTT.